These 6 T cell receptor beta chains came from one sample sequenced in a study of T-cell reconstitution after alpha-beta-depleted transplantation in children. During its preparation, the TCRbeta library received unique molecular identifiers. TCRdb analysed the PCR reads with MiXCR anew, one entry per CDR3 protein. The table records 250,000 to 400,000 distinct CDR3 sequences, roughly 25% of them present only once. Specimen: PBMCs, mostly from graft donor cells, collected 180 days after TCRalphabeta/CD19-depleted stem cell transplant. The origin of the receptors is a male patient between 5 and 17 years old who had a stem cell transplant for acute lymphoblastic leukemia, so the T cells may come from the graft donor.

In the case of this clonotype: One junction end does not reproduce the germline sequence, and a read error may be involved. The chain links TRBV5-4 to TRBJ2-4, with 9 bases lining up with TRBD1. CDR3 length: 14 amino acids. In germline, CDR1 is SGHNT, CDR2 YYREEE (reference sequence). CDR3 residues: CASSPLGQGSRSDF. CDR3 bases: TGTGCCAGCAGCCCACTCGGACAGGGGAGTCGGAGCGACTTC.

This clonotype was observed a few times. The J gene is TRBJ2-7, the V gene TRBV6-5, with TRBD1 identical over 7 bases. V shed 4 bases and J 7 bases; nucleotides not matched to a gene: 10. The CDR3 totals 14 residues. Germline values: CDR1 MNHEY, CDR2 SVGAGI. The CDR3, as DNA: TGTGCCAGCAGTTCGCTAGGGGGCTCCCGTGAGCAGTACTTC. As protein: CASSSLGGSREQYF.

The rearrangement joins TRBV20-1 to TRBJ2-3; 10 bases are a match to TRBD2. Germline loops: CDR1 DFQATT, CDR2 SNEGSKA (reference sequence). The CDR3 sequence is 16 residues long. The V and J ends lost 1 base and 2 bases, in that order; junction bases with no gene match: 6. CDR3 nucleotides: TGCAGTGCTAGAGGAGGACTAGCGGCCTTCACAGATACGCAGTATTTT. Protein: CSARGGLAAFTDTQYF.

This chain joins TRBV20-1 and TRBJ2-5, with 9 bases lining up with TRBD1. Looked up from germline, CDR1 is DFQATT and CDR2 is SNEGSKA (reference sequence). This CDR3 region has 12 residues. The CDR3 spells CSRDRVPETQYF. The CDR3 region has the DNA TGCAGCCGGGACAGGGTTCCAGAGACCCAGTACTTC.

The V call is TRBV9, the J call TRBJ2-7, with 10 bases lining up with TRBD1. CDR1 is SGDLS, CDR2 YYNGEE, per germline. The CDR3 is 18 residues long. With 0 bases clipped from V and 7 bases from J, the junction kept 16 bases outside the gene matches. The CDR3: CASSVEGDRGSSTGEQYF. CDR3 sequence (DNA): TGTGCCAGCAGCGTAGAGGGGGACAGGGGATCCTCTACGGGTGAGCAGTACTTC.

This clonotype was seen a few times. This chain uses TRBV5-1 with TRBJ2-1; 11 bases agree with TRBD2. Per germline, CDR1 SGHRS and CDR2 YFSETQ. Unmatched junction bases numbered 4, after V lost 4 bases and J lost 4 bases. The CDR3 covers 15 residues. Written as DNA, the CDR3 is TGCGCCAGCAGCGTGACTAGCGGGGTTTACAATGAGCAGTTCTTC. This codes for CASSVTSGVYNEQFF.